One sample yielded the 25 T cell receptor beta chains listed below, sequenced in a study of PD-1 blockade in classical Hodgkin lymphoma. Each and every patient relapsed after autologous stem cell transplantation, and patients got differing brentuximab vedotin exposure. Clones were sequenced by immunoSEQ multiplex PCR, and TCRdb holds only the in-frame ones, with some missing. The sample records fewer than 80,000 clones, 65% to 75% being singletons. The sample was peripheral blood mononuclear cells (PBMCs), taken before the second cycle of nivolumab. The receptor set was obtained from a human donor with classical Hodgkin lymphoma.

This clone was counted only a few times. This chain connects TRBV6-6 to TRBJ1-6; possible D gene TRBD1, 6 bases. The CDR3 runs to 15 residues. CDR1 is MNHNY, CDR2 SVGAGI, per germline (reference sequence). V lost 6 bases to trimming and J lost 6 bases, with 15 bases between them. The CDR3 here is CASRPVGGGNSPLHF. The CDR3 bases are TGTGCCAGCAGGCCTGTTGGGGGCGGTAATTCACCCCTCCACTTT.

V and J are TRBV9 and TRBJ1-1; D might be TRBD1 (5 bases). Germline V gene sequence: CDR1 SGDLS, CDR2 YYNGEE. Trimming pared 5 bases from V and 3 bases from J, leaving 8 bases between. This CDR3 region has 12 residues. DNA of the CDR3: TGTGCCAGCAGTTTGGGGGACACTGAAGCTTTCTTT. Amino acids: CASSLGDTEAFF.

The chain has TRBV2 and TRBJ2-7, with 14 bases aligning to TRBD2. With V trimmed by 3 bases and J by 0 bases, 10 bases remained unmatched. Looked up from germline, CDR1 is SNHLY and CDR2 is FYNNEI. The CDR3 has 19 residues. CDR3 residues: CASSEDRLAGGPSSYEQYF. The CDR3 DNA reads TGTGCCAGCAGTGAGGATCGACTAGCGGGAGGGCCTAGCTCCTACGAGCAGTACTTC.

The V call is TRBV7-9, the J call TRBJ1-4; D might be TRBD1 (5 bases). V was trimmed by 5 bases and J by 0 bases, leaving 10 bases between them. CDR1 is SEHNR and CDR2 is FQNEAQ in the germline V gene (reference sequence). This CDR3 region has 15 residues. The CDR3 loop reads CASSLQGPTNEKLFF. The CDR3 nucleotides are TGTGCCAGCAGCCTCCAGGGCCCAACTAATGAAAAACTGTTTTTT. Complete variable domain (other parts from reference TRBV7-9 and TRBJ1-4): DTGVSQNPRHKITKRGQNVTFRCDPISEHNRLYWYRQTLGQGPEFLTYFQNEAQLEKSRLLSDRFSAERPKGSFSTLEIQRTEQGDSAMYLCASSLQGPTNEKLFFGSGTQLSVL.

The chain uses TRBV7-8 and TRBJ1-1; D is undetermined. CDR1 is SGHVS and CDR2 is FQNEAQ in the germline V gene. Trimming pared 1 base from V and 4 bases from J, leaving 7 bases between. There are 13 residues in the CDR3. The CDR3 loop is CASSLVSVTEAFF. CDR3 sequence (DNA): TGTGCCAGCAGCTTAGTATCGGTCACTGAAGCTTTCTTT. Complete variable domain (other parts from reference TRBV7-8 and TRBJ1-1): GAGVSQSPRYKVAKRGQDVALRCDPISGHVSLFWYQQALGQGPEFLTYFQNEAQLDKSGLPSDRFFAERPEGSVSTLKIQRTQQEDSAVYLCASSLVSVTEAFFGQGTRLTVV.

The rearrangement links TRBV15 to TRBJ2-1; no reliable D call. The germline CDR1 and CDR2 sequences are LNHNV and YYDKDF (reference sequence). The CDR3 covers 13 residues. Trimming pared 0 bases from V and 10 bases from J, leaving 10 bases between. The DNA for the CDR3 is TGTGCCACCAGCAGAGAATCAGCCGCCGAGCAGTTCTTC. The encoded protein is CATSRESAAEQFF.

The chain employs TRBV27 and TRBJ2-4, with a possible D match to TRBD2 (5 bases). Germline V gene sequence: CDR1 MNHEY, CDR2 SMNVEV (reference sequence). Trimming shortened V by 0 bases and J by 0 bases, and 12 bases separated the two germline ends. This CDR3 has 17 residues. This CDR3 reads CASSLSIAGLAKNIQYF. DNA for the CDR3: TGTGCCAGCAGTTTATCGATTGCGGGCCTAGCCAAAAACATTCAGTACTTC.

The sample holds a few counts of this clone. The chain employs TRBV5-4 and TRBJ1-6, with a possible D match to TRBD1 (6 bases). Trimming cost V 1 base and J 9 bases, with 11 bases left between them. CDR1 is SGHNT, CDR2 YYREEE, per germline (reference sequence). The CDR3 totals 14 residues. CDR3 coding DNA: TGTGCCAGCAGCTTGCCGCAGGGGCTTTCACCCCTCCACTTT. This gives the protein CASSLPQGLSPLHF.

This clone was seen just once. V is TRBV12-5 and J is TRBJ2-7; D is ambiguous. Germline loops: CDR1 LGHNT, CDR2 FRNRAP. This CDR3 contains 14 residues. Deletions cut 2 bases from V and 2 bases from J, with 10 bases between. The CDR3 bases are TGTGCTAGTGGTTTGACTGTAGATACCTACGAGCAGTACTTC. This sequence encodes CASGLTVDTYEQYF.

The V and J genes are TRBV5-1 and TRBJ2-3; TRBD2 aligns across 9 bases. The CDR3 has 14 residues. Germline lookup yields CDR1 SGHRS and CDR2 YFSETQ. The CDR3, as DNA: TGCGGCAGTGGCAGCGGGGGGACCACAGATACGCAGTATTTT. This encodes CGSGSGGTTDTQYF.

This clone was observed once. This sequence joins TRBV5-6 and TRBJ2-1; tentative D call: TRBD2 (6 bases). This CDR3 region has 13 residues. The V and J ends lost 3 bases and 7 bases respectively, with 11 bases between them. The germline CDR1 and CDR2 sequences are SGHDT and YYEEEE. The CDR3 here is CASSSGTQNEQFF. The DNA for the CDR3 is TGTGCCAGCAGCTCCGGGACTCAAAATGAGCAGTTCTTC.

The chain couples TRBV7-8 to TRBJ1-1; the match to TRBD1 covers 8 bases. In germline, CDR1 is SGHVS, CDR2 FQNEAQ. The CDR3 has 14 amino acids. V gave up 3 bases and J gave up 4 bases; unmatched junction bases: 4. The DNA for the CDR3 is TGTGCCAGCAGCTTCGAAGACAGGGGCACTGAAGCTTTCTTT. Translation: CASSFEDRGTEAFF.

The CDR3 here is CASSFAGIYEQYF. In DNA, the CDR3 is TGTGCCAGCAGTTTTGCAGGGATCTACGAGCAGTACTTC. The rearrangement uses TRBV28 and TRBJ2-5, with D possibly matching TRBD1 (5 bases). The assigned J gene may be wrong: the sequence end matches TRBJ2-7 better. Per the germline V gene, CDR1 is MDHEN and CDR2 is SYDVKM. The CDR3 covers 13 residues.

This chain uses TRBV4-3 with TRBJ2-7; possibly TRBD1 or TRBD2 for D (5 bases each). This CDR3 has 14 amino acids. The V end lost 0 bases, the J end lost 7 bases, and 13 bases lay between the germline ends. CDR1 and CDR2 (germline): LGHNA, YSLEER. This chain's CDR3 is CASSQDSDTGEQYF. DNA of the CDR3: TGCGCCAGCAGCCAAGATTCGGACACGGGGGAGCAGTACTTC.

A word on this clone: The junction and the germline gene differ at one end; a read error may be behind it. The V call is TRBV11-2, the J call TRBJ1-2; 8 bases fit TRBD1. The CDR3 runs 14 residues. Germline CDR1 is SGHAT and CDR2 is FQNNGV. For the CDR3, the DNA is TGTGCCAGCAGCTCGGGACAGGCGAACACCCACTTCCCCTTC. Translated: CASSSGQANTHFPF.

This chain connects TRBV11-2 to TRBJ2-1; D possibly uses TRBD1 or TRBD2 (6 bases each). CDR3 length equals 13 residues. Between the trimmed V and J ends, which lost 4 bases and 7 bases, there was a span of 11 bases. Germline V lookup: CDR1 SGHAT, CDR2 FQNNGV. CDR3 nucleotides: TGTGCCAGCAGCTCACAGGGAGGTAATGAGCAGTTCTTC. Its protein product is CASSSQGGNEQFF.

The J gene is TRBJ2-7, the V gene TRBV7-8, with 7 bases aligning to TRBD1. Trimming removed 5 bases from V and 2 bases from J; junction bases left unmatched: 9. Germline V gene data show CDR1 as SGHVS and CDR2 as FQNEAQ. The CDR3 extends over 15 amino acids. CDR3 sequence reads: CASSTTGPTTYEQYF. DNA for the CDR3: TGTGCCAGCAGCACGACAGGGCCGACTACCTACGAGCAGTACTTC.

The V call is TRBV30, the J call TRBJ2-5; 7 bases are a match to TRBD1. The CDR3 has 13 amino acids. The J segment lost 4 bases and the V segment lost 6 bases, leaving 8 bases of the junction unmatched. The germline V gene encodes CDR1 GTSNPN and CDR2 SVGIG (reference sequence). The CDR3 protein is CACSRQGPETQYF. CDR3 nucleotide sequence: TGTGCCTGCTCCCGACAGGGACCAGAGACCCAGTACTTC.

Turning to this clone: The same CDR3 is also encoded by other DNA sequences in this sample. In DNA form, the CDR3 reads TGTGCCAGCAGCTTGGGGACAGGGCAAGAGACCCAGTACTTC. This translates into CASSLGTGQETQYF. The J gene is TRBJ2-5, the V gene TRBV5-5, with TRBD1 matching over 8 bases. CDR1 SGHKS and CDR2 YYEKEE come from the germline V gene (reference sequence). V was clipped by 0 bases and J by 2 bases; unmatched bases: 0. This CDR3 contains 14 residues. Supplemented by reference TRBV5-5 and TRBJ2-5, the full variable domain reads DAGVTQSPTHLIKTRGQQVTLRCSPISGHKSVSWYQQVLGQGPQFIFQYYEKEERGRGNFPDRFSARQFPNYSSELNVNALLLGDSALYLCASSLGTGQETQYFGPGTRLLVL.

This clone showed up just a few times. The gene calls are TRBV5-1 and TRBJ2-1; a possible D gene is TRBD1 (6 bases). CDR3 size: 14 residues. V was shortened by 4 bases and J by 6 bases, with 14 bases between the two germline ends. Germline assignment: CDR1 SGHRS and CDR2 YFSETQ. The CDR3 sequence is CASSVSRGGNEQFF. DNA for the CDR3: TGCGCCAGCAGCGTTTCTCGAGGGGGCAATGAGCAGTTCTTC.

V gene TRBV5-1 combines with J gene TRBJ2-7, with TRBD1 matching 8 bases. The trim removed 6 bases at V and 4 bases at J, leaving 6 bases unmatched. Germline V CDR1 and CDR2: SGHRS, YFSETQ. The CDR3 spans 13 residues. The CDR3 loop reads CASTVDRGYEQYF. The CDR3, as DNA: TGCGCCAGCACTGTAGACAGGGGTTACGAGCAGTACTTC.

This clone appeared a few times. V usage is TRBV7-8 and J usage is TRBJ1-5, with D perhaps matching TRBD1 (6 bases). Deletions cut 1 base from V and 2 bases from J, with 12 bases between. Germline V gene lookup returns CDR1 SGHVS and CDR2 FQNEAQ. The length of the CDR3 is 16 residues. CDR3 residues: CASSLEGGNGNQPQHF. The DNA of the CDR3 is TGTGCCAGCAGCTTAGAGGGGGGGAACGGCAATCAGCCCCAGCATTTT. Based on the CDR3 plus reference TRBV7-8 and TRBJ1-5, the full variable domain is GAGVSQSPRYKVAKRGQDVALRCDPISGHVSLFWYQQALGQGPEFLTYFQNEAQLDKSGLPSDRFFAERPEGSVSTLKIQRTQQEDSAVYLCASSLEGGNGNQPQHFGDGTRLSIL.

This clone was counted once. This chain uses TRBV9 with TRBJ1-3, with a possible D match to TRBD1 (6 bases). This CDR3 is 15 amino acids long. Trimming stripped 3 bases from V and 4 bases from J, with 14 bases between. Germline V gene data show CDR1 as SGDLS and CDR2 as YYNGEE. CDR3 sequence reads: CASSAMTGLGNTIYF. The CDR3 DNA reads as TGTGCCAGCAGCGCCATGACAGGTTTGGGAAACACCATATATTTT.

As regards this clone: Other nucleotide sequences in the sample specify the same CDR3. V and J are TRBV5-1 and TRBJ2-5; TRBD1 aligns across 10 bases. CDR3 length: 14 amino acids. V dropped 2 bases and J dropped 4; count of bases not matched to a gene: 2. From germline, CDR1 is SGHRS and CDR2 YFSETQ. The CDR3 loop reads CASSLGQGGETQYF. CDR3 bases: TGCGCCAGCAGCTTAGGACAGGGGGGAGAGACCCAGTACTTC.

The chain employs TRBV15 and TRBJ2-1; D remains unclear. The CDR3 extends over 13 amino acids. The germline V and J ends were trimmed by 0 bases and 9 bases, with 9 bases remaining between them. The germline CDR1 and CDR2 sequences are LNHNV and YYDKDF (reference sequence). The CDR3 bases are TGTGCCACCAGCAGAGATCCATCAGGTGAGCAGTTCTTC. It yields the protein CATSRDPSGEQFF.